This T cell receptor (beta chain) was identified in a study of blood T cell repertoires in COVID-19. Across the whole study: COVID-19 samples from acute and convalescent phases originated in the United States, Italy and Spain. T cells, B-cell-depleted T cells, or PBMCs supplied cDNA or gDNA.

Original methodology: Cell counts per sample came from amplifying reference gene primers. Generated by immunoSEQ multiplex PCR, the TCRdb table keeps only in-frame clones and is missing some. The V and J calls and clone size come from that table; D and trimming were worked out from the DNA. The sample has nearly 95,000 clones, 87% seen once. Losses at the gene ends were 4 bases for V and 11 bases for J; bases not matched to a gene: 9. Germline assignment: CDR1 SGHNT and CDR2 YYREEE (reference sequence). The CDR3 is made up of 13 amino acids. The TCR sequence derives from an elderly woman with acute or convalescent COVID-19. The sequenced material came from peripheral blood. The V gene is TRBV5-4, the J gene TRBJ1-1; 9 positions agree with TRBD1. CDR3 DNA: TGTGCCAGCAGCCCCGGGACAGGGAGTGAGGCTTTCTTT. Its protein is CASSPGTGSEAFF.